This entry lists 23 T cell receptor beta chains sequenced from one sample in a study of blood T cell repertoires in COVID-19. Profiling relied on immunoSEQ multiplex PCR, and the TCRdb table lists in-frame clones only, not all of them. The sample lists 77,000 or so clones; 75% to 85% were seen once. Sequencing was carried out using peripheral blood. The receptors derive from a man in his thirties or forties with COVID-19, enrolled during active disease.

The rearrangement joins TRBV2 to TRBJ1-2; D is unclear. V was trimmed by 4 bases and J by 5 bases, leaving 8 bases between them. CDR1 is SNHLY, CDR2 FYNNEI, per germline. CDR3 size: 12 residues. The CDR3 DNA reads TGTGCCAGCAGTGGTTCTTCGTATGGCTACACCTTC. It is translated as CASSGSSYGYTF.

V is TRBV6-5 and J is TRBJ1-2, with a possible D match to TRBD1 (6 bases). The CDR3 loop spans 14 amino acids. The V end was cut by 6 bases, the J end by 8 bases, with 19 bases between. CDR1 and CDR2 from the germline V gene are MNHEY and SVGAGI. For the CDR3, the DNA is TGTGCCAGCAGAAGCACAGGGTCCCCGGGGGGCTACACCTTC. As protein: CASRSTGSPGGYTF.

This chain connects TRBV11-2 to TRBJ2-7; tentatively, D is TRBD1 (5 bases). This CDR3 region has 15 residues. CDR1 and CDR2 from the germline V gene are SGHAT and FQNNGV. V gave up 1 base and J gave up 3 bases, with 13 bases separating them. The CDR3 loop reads CASSLAGNAYYEQYF. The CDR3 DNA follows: TGTGCCAGCAGCTTAGCAGGGAACGCCTACTACGAGCAGTACTTC.

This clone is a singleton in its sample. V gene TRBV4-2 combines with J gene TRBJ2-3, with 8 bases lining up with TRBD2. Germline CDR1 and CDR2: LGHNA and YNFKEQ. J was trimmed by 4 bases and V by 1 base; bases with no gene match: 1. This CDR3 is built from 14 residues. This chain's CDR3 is CASSQGTSPDTQYF. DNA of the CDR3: TGTGCCAGCAGCCAAGGGACTAGCCCAGATACGCAGTATTTT.

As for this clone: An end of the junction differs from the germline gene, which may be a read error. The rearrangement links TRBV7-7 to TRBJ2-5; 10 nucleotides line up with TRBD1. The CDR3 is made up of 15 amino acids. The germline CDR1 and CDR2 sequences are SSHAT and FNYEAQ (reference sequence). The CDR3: CASSSDRGRTETQYF. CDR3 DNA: TGTGCTAGCAGCTCCGACAGGGGGCGGACGGAGACCCAGTACTTC.

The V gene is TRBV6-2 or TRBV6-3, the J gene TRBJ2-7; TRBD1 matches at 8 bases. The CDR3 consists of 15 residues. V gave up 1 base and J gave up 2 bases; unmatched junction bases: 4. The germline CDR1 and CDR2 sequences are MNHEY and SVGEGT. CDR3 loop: CASSYLGQGPYEQYF. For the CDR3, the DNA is TGTGCCAGCAGTTACTTAGGACAGGGACCCTACGAGCAGTACTTC.

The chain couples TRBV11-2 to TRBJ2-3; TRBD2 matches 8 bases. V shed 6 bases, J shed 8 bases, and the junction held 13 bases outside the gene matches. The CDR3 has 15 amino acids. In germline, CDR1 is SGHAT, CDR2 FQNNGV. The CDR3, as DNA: TGTGCCAGCAGGACTCTGAGCGGGAGAATACCTACGCAGTATTTT. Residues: CASRTLSGRIPTQYF.

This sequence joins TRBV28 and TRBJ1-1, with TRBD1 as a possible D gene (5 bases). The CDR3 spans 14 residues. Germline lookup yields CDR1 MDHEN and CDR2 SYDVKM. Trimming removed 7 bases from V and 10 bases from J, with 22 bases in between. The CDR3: CASTPPGGAFGAFF. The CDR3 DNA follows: TGTGCCAGCACCCCCCCTGGAGGGGCCTTTGGAGCTTTCTTT.

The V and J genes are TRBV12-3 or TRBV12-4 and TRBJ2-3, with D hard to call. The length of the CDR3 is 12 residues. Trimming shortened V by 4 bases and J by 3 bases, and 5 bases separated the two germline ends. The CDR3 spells CASSSTTDTQYF. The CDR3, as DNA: TGTGCCAGCAGTTCCACAACAGATACGCAGTATTTT.

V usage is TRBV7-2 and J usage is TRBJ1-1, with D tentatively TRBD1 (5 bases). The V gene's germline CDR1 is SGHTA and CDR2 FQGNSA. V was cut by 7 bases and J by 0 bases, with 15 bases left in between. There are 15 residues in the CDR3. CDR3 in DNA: TGTGCCAGCAAGTCGGAGACAGTAATGAACACTGAAGCTTTCTTT. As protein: CASKSETVMNTEAFF.

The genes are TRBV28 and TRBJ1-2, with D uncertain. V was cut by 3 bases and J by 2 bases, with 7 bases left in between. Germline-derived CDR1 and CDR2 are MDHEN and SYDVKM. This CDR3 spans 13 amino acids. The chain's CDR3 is CASSLAANYGYTF. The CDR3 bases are TGTGCCAGCAGTTTGGCGGCGAACTATGGCTACACCTTC.

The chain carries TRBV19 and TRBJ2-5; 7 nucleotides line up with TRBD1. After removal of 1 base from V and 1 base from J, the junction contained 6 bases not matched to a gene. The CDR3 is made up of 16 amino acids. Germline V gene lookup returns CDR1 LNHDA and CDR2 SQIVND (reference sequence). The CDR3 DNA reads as TGTGCCAGTAGTATAGTAACAGGGGCGGCCCAAGAGACCCAGTACTTC. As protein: CASSIVTGAAQETQYF.

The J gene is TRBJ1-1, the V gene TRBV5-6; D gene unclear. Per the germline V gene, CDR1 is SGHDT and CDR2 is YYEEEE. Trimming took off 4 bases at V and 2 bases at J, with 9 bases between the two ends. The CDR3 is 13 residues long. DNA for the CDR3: TGTGCCAGCAGCGGAGGACCCAACACTGAAGCTTTCTTT. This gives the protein CASSGGPNTEAFF.

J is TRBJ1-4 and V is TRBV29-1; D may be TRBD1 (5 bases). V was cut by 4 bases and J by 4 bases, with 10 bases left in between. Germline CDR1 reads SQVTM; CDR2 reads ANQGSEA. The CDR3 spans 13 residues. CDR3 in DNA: TGCAGCGTTGGTGGACACAGTAATGAAAAACTGTTTTTT. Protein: CSVGGHSNEKLFF. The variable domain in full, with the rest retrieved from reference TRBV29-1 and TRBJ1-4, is SAVISQKPSRDICQRGTSLTIQCQVDSQVTMMFWYRQQPGQSLTLIATANQGSEATYESGFVIDKFPISRPNLTFSTLTVSNMSPEDSSIYLCSVGGHSNEKLFFGSGTQLSVL.

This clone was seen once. CDR3 nucleotide sequence: TGCGCCAGCAGCCGGGGACAGGGCAGGGGAGAGACCCAGTACTTC. Encoded protein: CASSRGQGRGETQYF. The rearrangement uses TRBV5-1 and TRBJ2-5, with 9 bases matching TRBD1. The CDR3 loop spans 15 amino acids. Trimming removed 4 bases from V and 4 bases from J; junction bases left unmatched: 8. CDR1 is SGHRS, CDR2 YFSETQ, per germline.

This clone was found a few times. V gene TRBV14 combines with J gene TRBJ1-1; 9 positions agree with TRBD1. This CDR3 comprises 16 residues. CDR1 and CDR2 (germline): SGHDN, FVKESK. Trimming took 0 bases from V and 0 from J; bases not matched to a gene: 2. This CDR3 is CASSQDTGGVNTEAFF. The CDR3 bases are TGTGCCAGCAGCCAAGATACAGGGGGCGTGAACACTGAAGCTTTCTTT.

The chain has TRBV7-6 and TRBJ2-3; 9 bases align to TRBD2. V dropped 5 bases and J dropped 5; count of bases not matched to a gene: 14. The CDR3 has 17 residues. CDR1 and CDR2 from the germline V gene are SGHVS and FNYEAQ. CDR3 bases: TGTGCCAGCAGCGCCCAGACTAGCGGAGGCCCTAGAGATACGCAGTATTTT. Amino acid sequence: CASSAQTSGGPRDTQYF.

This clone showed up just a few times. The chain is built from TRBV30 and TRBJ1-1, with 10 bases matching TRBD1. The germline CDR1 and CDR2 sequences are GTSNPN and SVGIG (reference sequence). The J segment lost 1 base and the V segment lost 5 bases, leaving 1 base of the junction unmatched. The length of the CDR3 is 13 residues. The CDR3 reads CAWGTGENTEAFF. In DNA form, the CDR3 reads TGTGCCTGGGGGACAGGGGAGAACACTGAAGCTTTCTTT.

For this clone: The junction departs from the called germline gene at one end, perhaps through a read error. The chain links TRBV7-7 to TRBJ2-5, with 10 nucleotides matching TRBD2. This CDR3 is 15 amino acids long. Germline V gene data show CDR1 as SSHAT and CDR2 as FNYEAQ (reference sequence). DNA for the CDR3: TGTGCTAGCAGCTTAACTAGCGGGAATGGAGAGACCCAGTACTTC. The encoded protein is CASSLTSGNGETQYF.

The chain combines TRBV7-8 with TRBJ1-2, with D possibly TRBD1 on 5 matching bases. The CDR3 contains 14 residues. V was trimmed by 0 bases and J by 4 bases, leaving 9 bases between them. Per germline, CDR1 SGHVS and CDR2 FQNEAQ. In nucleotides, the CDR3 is TGTGCCAGCAGCTTAGCAAAGGGACTCTATGGCTACACCTTC. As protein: CASSLAKGLYGYTF. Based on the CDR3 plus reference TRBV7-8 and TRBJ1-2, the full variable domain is GAGVSQSPRYKVAKRGQDVALRCDPISGHVSLFWYQQALGQGPEFLTYFQNEAQLDKSGLPSDRFFAERPEGSVSTLKIQRTQQEDSAVYLCASSLAKGLYGYTFGSGTRLTVV.

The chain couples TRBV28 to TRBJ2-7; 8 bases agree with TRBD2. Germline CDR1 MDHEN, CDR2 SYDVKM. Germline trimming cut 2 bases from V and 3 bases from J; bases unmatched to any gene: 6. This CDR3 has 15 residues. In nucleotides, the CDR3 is TGTGCCAGCAGTTTAGCGGGAGGAGGTAACTACGAGCAGTACTTC. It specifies CASSLAGGGNYEQYF.

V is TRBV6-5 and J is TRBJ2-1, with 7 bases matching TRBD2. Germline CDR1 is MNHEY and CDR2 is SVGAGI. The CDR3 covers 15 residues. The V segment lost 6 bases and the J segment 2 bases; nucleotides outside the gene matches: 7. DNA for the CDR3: TGTGCCAGCAGCCAGGCTAGCGGAGCCTACAATGAGCAGTTCTTC. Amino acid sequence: CASSQASGAYNEQFF.

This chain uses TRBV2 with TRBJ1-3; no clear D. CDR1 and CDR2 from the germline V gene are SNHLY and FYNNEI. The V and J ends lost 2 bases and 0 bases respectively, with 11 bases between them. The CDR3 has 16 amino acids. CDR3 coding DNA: TGTGCCAGCAGTGAAATATTCGGGAGCTCTGGAAACACCATATATTTT. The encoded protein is CASSEIFGSSGNTIYF.